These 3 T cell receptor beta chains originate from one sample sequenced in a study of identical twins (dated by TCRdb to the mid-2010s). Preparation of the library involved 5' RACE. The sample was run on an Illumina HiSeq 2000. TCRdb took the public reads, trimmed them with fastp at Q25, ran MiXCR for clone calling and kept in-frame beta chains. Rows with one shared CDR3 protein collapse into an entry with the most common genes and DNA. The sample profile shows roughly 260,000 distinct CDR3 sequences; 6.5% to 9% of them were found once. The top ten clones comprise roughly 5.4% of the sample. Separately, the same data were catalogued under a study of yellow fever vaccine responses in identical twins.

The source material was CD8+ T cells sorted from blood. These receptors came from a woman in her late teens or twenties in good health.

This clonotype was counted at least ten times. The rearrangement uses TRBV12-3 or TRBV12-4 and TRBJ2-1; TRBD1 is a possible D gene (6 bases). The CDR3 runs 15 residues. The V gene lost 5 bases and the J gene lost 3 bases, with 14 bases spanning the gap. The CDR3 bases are TGTGCCAGCAGTCCCCGGGACAAGAACTACAATGAGCAGTTCTTC. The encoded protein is CASSPRDKNYNEQFF.

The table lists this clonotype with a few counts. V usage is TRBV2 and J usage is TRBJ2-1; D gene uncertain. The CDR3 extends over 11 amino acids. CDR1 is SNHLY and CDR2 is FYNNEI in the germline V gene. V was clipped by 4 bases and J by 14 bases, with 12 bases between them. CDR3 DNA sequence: TGTGCCAGCAGTGGAGGACCAGAGGAGTTCTTC. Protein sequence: CASSGGPEEFF. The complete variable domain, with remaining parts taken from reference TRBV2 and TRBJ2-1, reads EPEVTQTPSHQVTQMGQEVILRCVPISNHLYFYWYRQILGQKVEFLVSFYNNEISEKSEIFDDQFSVERPDGSNFTLKIRSTKLEDSAMYFCASSGGPEEFFGPGTRLTVL.

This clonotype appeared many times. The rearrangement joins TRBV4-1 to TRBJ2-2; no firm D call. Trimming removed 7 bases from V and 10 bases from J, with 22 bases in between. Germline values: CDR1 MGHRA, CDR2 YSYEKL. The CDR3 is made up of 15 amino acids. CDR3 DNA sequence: TGCGCCAGCACTGGAGATGCATCTCCGCGACCGGAGCTGTTTTTT. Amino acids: CASTGDASPRPELFF.